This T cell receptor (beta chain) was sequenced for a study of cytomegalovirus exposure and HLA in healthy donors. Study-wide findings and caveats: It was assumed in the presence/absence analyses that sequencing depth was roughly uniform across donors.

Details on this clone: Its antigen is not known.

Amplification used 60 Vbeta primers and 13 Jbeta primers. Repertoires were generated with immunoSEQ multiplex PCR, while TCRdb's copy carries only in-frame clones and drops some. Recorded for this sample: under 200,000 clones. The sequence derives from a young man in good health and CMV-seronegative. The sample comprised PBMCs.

The CDR3 sequence: CASSLGSGSHNEQFF. CDR3 DNA: TGCGCCAGCAGCTTGGGGTCAGGGTCCCACAATGAGCAGTTCTTC. The chain employs TRBV5-1 and TRBJ2-1, with a weak D call TRBD1 (5 bases). The CDR3 runs to 15 residues. V dropped 0 bases and J dropped 5 bases, with 12 bases sitting between them. Germline V lookup: CDR1 SGHRS, CDR2 YFSETQ.